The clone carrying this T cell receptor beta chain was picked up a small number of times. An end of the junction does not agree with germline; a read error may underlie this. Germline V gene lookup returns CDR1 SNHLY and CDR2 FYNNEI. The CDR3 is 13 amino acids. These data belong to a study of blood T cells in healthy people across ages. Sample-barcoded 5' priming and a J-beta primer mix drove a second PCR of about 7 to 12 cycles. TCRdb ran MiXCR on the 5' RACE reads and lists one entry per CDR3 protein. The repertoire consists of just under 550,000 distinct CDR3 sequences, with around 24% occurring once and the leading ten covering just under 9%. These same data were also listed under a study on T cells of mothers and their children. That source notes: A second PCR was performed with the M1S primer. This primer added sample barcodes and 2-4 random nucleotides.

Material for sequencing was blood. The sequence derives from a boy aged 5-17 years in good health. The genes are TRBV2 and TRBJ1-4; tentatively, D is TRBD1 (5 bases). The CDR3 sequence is CASSDIDGTSSNF. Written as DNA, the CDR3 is TGTGCCAGCAGTGATATAGATGGGACTTCATCAAATTTT. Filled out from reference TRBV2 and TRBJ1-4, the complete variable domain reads EPEVTQTPSHQVTQMGQEVILRCVPISNHLYFYWYRQILGQKVEFLVSFYNNEISEKSEIFDDQFSVERPDGSNFTLKIRSTKLEDSAMYFCASSDIDGTSSNFGSGTQLSVL.